Reported below is one T cell receptor (beta chain). No antigen is known for it. This specimen comes from a study of cytomegalovirus exposure and HLA in healthy donors. The wider study: Clustering assigned 70% to 90% of the approximately 430 genotyped donors to the Caucasian-associated ancestry cluster. Overall study findings and caveats: Equally common other TCR beta chains were less clonally expanded than HLA-associated ones, a later analysis found. Within an earlier analysis, most TCR beta V segments proved productive either about 90% or about 30% of the time. A later analysis revealed that TCR association rates differed between HLA loci, peaking at DRB1 and bottoming out at HLA-C.

After removal of 7 bases from V and 2 bases from J, the junction contained 4 bases not matched to a gene. This CDR3 spans 15 amino acids. Germline-derived CDR1 and CDR2 are WNHNN and SYGVQD (reference sequence). Researchers ran the PCR with 60 Vbeta and 13 Jbeta primers. The assay was immunoSEQ multiplex PCR, and TCRdb's table has in-frame clones only and misses some. The data hold about 160,000 clones, with 80% to 85% observed a single time. The source of this sequence is a boy aged 2-15 years in good health and CMV-seronegative. The chain has TRBV10-1 and TRBJ2-5; 13 nucleotides agree with TRBD2. Input material: PBMCs. CDR3: CASNTSGGEQETQYF. In nucleotides, the CDR3 is TGCGCCAGCAACACTAGCGGGGGGGAGCAAGAGACCCAGTACTTC.